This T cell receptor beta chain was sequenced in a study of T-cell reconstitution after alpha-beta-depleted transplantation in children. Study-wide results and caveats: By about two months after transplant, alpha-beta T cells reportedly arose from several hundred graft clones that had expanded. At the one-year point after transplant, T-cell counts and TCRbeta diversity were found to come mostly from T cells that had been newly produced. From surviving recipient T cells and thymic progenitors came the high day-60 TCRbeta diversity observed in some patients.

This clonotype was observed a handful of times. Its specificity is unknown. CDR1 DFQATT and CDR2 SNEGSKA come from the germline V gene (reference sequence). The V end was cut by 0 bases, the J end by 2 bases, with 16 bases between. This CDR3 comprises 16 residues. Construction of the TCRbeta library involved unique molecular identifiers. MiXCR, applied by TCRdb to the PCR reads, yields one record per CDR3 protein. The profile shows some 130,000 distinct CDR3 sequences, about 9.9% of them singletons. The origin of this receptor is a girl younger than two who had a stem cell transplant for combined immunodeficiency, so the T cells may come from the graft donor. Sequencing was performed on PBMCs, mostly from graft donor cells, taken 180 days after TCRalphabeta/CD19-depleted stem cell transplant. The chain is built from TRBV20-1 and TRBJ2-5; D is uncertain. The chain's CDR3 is CSARDHRKTVQETQYF. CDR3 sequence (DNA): TGCAGTGCTAGAGATCACCGGAAAACGGTACAAGAGACCCAGTACTTC.